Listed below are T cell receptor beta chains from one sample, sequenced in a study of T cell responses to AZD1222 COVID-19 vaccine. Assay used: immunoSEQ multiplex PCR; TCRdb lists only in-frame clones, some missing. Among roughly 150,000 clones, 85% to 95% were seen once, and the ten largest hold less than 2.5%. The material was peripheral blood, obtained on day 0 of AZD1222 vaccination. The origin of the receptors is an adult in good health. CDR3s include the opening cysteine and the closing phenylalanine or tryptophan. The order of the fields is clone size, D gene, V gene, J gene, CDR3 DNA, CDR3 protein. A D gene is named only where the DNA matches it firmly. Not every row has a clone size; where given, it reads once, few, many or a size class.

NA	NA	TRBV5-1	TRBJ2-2	TGCGCCAGCAGCTTGTTATCCAGAAACAAACCCGGGGAGCTGTTTTTT	CASSLLSRNKPGELFF
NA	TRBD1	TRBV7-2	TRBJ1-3	TGTGCCAGCAGCGTCTCAGCCGGGACAGGCATTGGAAACACCATATATTTT	CASSVSAGTGIGNTIYF
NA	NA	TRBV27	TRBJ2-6	TGTGCCAGCAGTTTCGTCCCGACTGGGGCCAACGTCCTGACTTTC	CASSFVPTGANVLTF
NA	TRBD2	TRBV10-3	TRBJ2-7	TGTGCCATCAGTGGGCTGAGTAGGGGACTAGGGTTAAACGAGCAGTACTTC	CAISGLSRGLGLNEQYF
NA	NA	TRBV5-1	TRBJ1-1	TGCGCCAGCAGTTTTGGACAGTACCTTCATTCACCGGGAAACACTGAAGCTTTCTTT	CASSFGQYLHSPGNTEAFF
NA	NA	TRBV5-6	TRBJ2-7	TGTGCCAGCAGCTTTTCAGGGGAGTACGAGCAGTACTTC	CASSFSGEYEQYF
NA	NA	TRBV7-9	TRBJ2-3	TGTGCCAGCAGCGTTAGTACTAGCACAGATACGCAGTATTTT	CASSVSTSTDTQYF
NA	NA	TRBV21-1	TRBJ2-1	TGTGCCAGCAGCCGATCCGGGACAGGAAACAATGAGCAGTTCTTC	CASSRSGTGNNEQFF
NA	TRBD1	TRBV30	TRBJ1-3	TGTGCCTGGAGTGTACCCCTGGGACAGGGGGCGATCCGGGCCGGAAACACCATATATTTT	CAWSVPLGQGAIRAGNTIYF
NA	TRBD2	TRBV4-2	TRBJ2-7	TGTGCCAGCAGCCCGGCACTTGAAGCGGGAGCGCTCACCTACGAGCAGTACTTC	CASSPALEAGALTYEQYF
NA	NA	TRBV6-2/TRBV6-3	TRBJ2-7	TGTGCCAGCAGTTCACAAGGGGTCTACGAGCAGTACTTC	CASSSQGVYEQYF
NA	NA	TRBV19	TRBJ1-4	TGTGCCAGTAGTATGAGGGACTTGTCCGGAGAAAAACTGTTTTTT	CASSMRDLSGEKLFF
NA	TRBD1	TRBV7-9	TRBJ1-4	TGTGCCAGCAGCTCCCGGGACAGGGGTGCAACTAATGAAAAACTGTTTTTT	CASSSRDRGATNEKLFF
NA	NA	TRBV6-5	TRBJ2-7	TGTGCCAGCAAGGACCGCTTGATGTCCTACGAGCAGTACTTC	CASKDRLMSYEQYF
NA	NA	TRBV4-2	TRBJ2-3	TGTGCCAGCAGCCAGGGGGGAATAGTCGGAAGCACAGATACGCAGTATTTT	CASSQGGIVGSTDTQYF
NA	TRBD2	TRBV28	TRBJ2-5	TGTGCCAGCAGTGTAGGCGGGAGTTCACAAGAGACCCAGTACTTC	CASSVGGSSQETQYF
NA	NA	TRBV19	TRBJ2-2	TGTGCCAGTAGTGCAAGTAGCACCGGGGAGCTGTTTTTT	CASSASSTGELFF
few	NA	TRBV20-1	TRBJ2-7	TGCAGTGCTGGGGCCATCTACGAGCAGTACTTC	CSAGAIYEQYF
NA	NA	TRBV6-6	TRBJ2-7	TGTGCCAGCAGTTACCCGGCCCTTACCCTTTACGAGCAGTACTTC	CASSYPALTLYEQYF
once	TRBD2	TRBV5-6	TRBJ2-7	TGTGCCAGCAGCTTCCGGACTAGCGGGAGAGCCAACTCCTACGAGCAGTACTTC	CASSFRTSGRANSYEQYF
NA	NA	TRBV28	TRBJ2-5	TGTGCCAGCAATACCGACGGGACCCAGTACTTC	CASNTDGTQYF
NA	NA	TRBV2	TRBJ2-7	TGTGCCAGCAGTGGACAGCTCAAGCCCTACGAGCAGTACTTC	CASSGQLKPYEQYF
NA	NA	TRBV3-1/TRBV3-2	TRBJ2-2	TGTGCCAGCAGCCAAGCCAGTACTTACACCGGGGAGCTGTTTTTT	CASSQASTYTGELFF
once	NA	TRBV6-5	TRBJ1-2	TGTGCCAGCAGTTACTCGGGCAATACTAACTATGGCTACACCTTC	CASSYSGNTNYGYTF
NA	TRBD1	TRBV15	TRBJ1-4	TGTGCCACCAGCACCAGGACAGGGAATGATGAAAAACTGTTTTTT	CATSTRTGNDEKLFF
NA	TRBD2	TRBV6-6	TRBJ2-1	TGTGCCAGCAGTCCCTCCCTAGCTAGCGGGGCGCTCAATGAGCAGTTCTTC	CASSPSLASGALNEQFF
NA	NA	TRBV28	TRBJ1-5	TGTGCCAGCTCTTTTAGCAATCAGCCCCAGCATTTT	CASSFSNQPQHF
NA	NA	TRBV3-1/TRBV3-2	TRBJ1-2	TGTGCCAGCAGCCAAGATGCAGGGACCAACTATGGCTACACCTTC	CASSQDAGTNYGYTF
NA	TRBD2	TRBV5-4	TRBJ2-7	TGTGCCAGCAGCTCGGGACTAGCGCCTTACGAGCAGTACTTC	CASSSGLAPYEQYF
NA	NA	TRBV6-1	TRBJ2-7	TGTGCCAGCAGTGAATACGAGCAGTACTTC	CASSEYEQYF
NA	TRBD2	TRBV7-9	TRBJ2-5	TGTGCCAGCAACCAGGCGGGACTAGCGGGGGGGCCTAGAGAGACCCAGTACTTC	CASNQAGLAGGPRETQYF
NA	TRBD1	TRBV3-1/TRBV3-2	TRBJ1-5	TGTGCCAGCAGCCACGGGACAGAAGATCAGCCCCAGCATTTT	CASSHGTEDQPQHF
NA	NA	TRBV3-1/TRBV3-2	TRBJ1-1	TGTGCCAGCAGCCAGGAGAGGGAAGGCACTGAAGCTTTCTTT	CASSQEREGTEAFF